This is a list of T cell receptor beta chains from one sample in a study of prognosis after radiotherapy for stage I lung cancer. Each CDR3 protein is one row after TCRdb ran MiXCR on the multiplex PCR reads. The repertoire holds about 27,000 distinct CDR3 sequences, with 40% to 55% as singletons. Material: PBMCs, obtained before or after stereotactic body radiation therapy (not recorded which). The receptor source for this set is a donor aged 50 or older with non-small cell lung cancer. CDR3s include the opening cysteine and the closing phenylalanine or tryptophan.

len: 15; v_gene: TRBV11-1; CDR3aa: CASSLGSLLDTEAFF
len: 13; v_gene: TRBV9; CDR3aa: CASSVGLAVEQFF
len: 11; v_gene: TRBV28; CDR3aa: CASRGATEAFF
len: 16; v_gene: TRBV19; CDR3aa: CASSRKGLANTDTQYF
len: 13; v_gene: TRBV28; CDR3aa: CASSFAWIYEQYF
len: 16; v_gene: TRBV7-9; CDR3aa: CASSHRDRGLPYEQYF
len: 15; v_gene: TRBV6-1; CDR3aa: CASSGHISGANVLTF
len: 17; v_gene: TRBV18; CDR3aa: CASSPETDRISNSPLHF
len: 13; v_gene: TRBV30; CDR3aa: CAWSVLVAGELFF
len: 12; v_gene: TRBV6-2/TRBV6-3; CDR3aa: CASSRPYNEQFF
len: 13; v_gene: TRBV11-3; CDR3aa: CASSLDDRGRYTF
len: 17; v_gene: TRBV28; CDR3aa: CASATWTGGAHPYEQYF
len: 14; v_gene: TRBV7-2; CDR3aa: CASSPDQAWYEQYF
len: 17; v_gene: TRBV9; CDR3aa: CASSATGTGPGANVLTF
len: 16; v_gene: TRBV7-9; CDR3aa: CASSIQKQGLSYGYTF
len: 17; v_gene: TRBV27; CDR3aa: CASTQGAGGVSYNEQFF
len: 17; v_gene: TRBV20-1; CDR3aa: CSATPGQGIRGNTEAFF
len: 12; v_gene: TRBV6-1; CDR3aa: CASSHVGYEQYF
len: 14; v_gene: TRBV3-1; CDR3aa: CASSQRDRVQPQHF
len: 15; v_gene: TRBV27; CDR3aa: CASRLAGTGGETQHF
len: 14; v_gene: TRBV7-3; CDR3aa: CASSFSGTINEQFF
len: 15; v_gene: TRBV10-2; CDR3aa: CASSPTSGRLNEQFF
len: 14; v_gene: TRBV19; CDR3aa: CASSIDSGTDTQYF
len: 17; v_gene: TRBV4-2; CDR3aa: CASSHAQQGRSYNEQFF
len: 15; v_gene: TRBV6-1; CDR3aa: CASSEELAGAGEQYF
len: 15; v_gene: TRBV20-1; CDR3aa: CSARNGDTYWEGYTF
len: 13; v_gene: TRBV7-8; CDR3aa: CASSWVWEDGYTF
len: 14; v_gene: TRBV15; CDR3aa: CATRRDGGYENQYF
len: 11; v_gene: TRBV28; CDR3aa: CASSGVVGYTF
len: 16; v_gene: TRBV6-2/TRBV6-3; CDR3aa: CASSFDRGQGSDEKFF